This T cell receptor (beta chain) was sequenced in a study of CD8 T cells in Susac syndrome. Treatment-naive patients with stable or active relapsing-remitting disease were the multiple sclerosis controls. TEMRA cells were FACS-enriched, and CD8+ and CD4+ T cells were isolated negatively. The authors reverse transcribed about 0.5 to 1 ug RNA with random hexamers. Coverage of TCR beta CDR3 amplification by immunoSEQ multiplex PCR extended to 54 Vbeta and 13 Jbeta. TCRdb reprocessed the immunoSEQ multiplex PCR reads with MiXCR, giving one entry per CDR3 protein. The sample records roughly 180,000 distinct CDR3 sequences, approximately 93% being singletons. This TCR came from a human donor with multiple sclerosis. The specimen sequenced was CD4+ T cells from PBMCs.

The CDR3 DNA is TGTGCCTGCACCGGCGGGGGACCCGGGGAGCTGTTTTTT. Amino acids: CACTGGGPGELFF. The genes are TRBV30 and TRBJ2-2; 7 nucleotides match TRBD2. V shed 6 bases and J 6 bases; nucleotides not matched to a gene: 7. CDR1 is GTSNPN, CDR2 SVGIG, per germline (reference sequence). This CDR3 has 13 amino acids.